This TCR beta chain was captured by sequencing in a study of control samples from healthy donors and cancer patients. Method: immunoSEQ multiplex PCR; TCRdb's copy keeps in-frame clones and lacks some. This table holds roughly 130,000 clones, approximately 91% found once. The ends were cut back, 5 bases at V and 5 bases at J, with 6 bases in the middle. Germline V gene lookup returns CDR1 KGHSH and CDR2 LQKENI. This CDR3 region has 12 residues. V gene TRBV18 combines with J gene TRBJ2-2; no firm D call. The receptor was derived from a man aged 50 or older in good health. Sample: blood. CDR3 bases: TGTGCCAGCTCATCATCGACCGGGGAGCTGTTTTTT. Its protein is CASSSSTGELFF.